Sequencing of this T cell receptor (beta chain) was carried out in a study of shared clonotypes between healthy human individuals. Clones were sequenced by immunoSEQ multiplex PCR, and TCRdb holds only the in-frame ones, with some missing. The sample includes 1 million to 1.2 million clones, roughly 80% of them seen just once. In regard to this clone: Its antigen is still unknown.

The CDR3 is 17 residues long. Losses at the gene ends were 0 bases for V and 5 bases for J; bases not matched to a gene: 3. Per the germline V gene, CDR1 is SGHRS and CDR2 is YFSETQ. Study results and caveats: Naive subsets tended to show greater estimated richness than memory subsets. For naive CD4 cells, approximately 4.8% of clonotypes were shared across a handful of donors.

The receptor was isolated from a man between 18 and 35 years old in good health. Some clones in this sample may be carry-over from other donors' samples. The chain employs TRBV5-1 and TRBJ2-2; 14 bases align to TRBD2. The sequencing sample was made of memory CD4+ T cells from PBMCs. Subset reported: CD45RA-negative fraction. CDR3 loop: CASSLAGTSGRTGELFF. The CDR3 nucleotides read TGCGCCAGCAGCTTGGCCGGGACTAGCGGGAGAACCGGGGAGCTGTTTTTT.